The rows below give T cell receptor beta chains drawn from one sample of a study of beta chain features in type 1 diabetes. Repertoires were generated with immunoSEQ multiplex PCR, while TCRdb's copy carries only in-frame clones and drops some. Of hundreds of thousands of clones in the sample, around 12% were seen once. The sequenced sample consisted of naive CD4+ T cells from blood. These receptors all come from a woman under 30 with type 1 diabetes. Both conserved end residues are part of each CDR3. Each record gives: clone size, V gene, D gene, CDR3 length, J gene, CDR3 protein, CDR3 DNA. A D gene is named only where the DNA matches it firmly. Clone size is not always given. Where it is, it says once, few, many or a class for expanded clones.

clone size: NA; V gene: TRBV30; D gene: NA; CDR3 length: 17; J gene: TRBJ2-3; CDR3 protein: CAWGNLLGEPSTDTQYF; CDR3 DNA: TGTGCCTGGGGTAACCTCCTCGGGGAGCCTAGCACAGATACGCAGTATTTT
clone size: few; V gene: TRBV5-6; D gene: NA; CDR3 length: 12; J gene: TRBJ1-2; CDR3 protein: CASSDRAYGYTF; CDR3 DNA: TGTGCCAGTAGCGACAGAGCTTATGGCTACACCTTC
clone size: few; V gene: TRBV2; D gene: TRBD2; CDR3 length: 15; J gene: TRBJ2-7; CDR3 protein: CASQGGLAGSYEQYF; CDR3 DNA: TGTGCCAGTCAAGGGGGGCTAGCGGGTTCCTACGAGCAGTACTTC
clone size: NA; V gene: TRBV2; D gene: TRBD2; CDR3 length: 13; J gene: TRBJ2-7; CDR3 protein: CASSGGLANEQYF; CDR3 DNA: TGTGCCAGCAGTGGGGGACTAGCCAACGAGCAGTACTTC
clone size: NA; V gene: TRBV5-1; D gene: NA; CDR3 length: 13; J gene: TRBJ1-4; CDR3 protein: CASSGTNEEKLFF; CDR3 DNA: TGCGCCAGCAGCGGGACAAATGAGGAAAAACTGTTTTTT
clone size: NA; V gene: TRBV7-2; D gene: NA; CDR3 length: 15; J gene: TRBJ1-4; CDR3 protein: CASSLERATNEKLFF; CDR3 DNA: TGTGCCAGCAGCTTAGAACGGGCAACTAATGAAAAACTGTTTTTT
clone size: few; V gene: TRBV2; D gene: NA; CDR3 length: 16; J gene: TRBJ2-6; CDR3 protein: CASSGGLPFGANVLTF; CDR3 DNA: TGTGCCAGCAGCGGGGGACTGCCTTTTGGGGCCAACGTCCTGACTTTC
clone size: few; V gene: TRBV6-6; D gene: TRBD1; CDR3 length: 15; J gene: TRBJ1-5; CDR3 protein: CASSYSRDSAQPQHF; CDR3 DNA: TGTGCCAGCAGTTACTCCCGGGACAGCGCTCAGCCCCAGCATTTT
clone size: NA; V gene: TRBV2; D gene: TRBD2; CDR3 length: 12; J gene: TRBJ2-3; CDR3 protein: CASSGLADTQYF; CDR3 DNA: TGTGCCAGCAGTGGACTAGCCGATACGCAGTATTTT
clone size: few; V gene: TRBV28; D gene: NA; CDR3 length: 13; J gene: TRBJ2-7; CDR3 protein: CASSRLRGDEQYF; CDR3 DNA: TGTGCCAGCAGTCGGCTGCGAGGCGACGAGCAGTACTTC
clone size: few; V gene: TRBV14; D gene: NA; CDR3 length: 16; J gene: TRBJ2-1; CDR3 protein: CASSQEDGGPYNEQFF; CDR3 DNA: TGTGCCAGCAGCCAAGAGGACGGGGGGCCTTACAATGAGCAGTTCTTC
clone size: NA; V gene: TRBV29-1; D gene: TRBD2; CDR3 length: 13; J gene: TRBJ2-3; CDR3 protein: CSLVRGGTDTQYF; CDR3 DNA: TGCAGCCTAGTTCGGGGGGGCACAGATACGCAGTATTTT
clone size: few; V gene: TRBV19; D gene: TRBD1; CDR3 length: 12; J gene: TRBJ1-1; CDR3 protein: CATATGGTEAFF; CDR3 DNA: TGTGCCACCGCGACAGGGGGCACTGAAGCTTTCTTT
clone size: few; V gene: TRBV28; D gene: NA; CDR3 length: 12; J gene: TRBJ1-2; CDR3 protein: CASSLERSGYTF; CDR3 DNA: TGTGCCAGCAGTCTGGAGAGGAGTGGCTACACCTTC
clone size: NA; V gene: TRBV13; D gene: TRBD1; CDR3 length: 15; J gene: TRBJ2-3; CDR3 protein: CASSLGTGGGDTQYF; CDR3 DNA: TGTGCCAGCAGCTTAGGGACAGGGGGAGGAGATACGCAGTATTTT
clone size: NA; V gene: TRBV9; D gene: TRBD2; CDR3 length: 17; J gene: TRBJ2-1; CDR3 protein: CASSVGLAGGNKNEQFF; CDR3 DNA: TGTGCCAGCAGCGTAGGGCTAGCGGGAGGGAATAAGAATGAGCAGTTCTTC
clone size: NA; V gene: TRBV15; D gene: NA; CDR3 length: 15; J gene: TRBJ1-2; CDR3 protein: CATSKQRGAPYGYTF; CDR3 DNA: TGTGCCACCAGCAAACAACGGGGGGCCCCCTATGGCTACACCTTC
clone size: few; V gene: TRBV21-1; D gene: NA; CDR3 length: 17; J gene: TRBJ2-7; CDR3 protein: CASSLRGQGKEAYEQYF; CDR3 DNA: TGTGCCAGCAGCCTTAGGGGACAGGGGAAAGAAGCCTACGAGCAGTACTTC
clone size: NA; V gene: TRBV28; D gene: TRBD1; CDR3 length: 15; J gene: TRBJ1-4; CDR3 protein: CASSFLSQGNEKLFF; CDR3 DNA: TGTGCCAGCAGTTTCTTATCACAGGGGAATGAAAAACTGTTTTTT
clone size: NA; V gene: TRBV6-4; D gene: NA; CDR3 length: 12; J gene: TRBJ2-2; CDR3 protein: CASSDRVGELFF; CDR3 DNA: TGTGCCAGCAGTGATCGAGTCGGGGAGCTGTTTTTT
clone size: NA; V gene: TRBV5-1; D gene: NA; CDR3 length: 19; J gene: TRBJ1-2; CDR3 protein: CASSLAVLPGRISGHGYTF; CDR3 DNA: TGCGCCAGCAGCTTGGCTGTTCTACCAGGGCGCATATCGGGTCATGGCTACACCTTC
clone size: NA; V gene: TRBV20-1; D gene: TRBD1; CDR3 length: 11; J gene: TRBJ1-2; CDR3 protein: CSATRQGGYTF; CDR3 DNA: TGCAGTGCTACCCGACAGGGTGGCTACACCTTC
clone size: NA; V gene: TRBV13; D gene: NA; CDR3 length: 11; J gene: TRBJ2-1; CDR3 protein: CASSSYNEQFF; CDR3 DNA: TGTGCCAGCAGCTCGTACAATGAGCAGTTCTTC
clone size: NA; V gene: TRBV11-2; D gene: NA; CDR3 length: 17; J gene: TRBJ2-4; CDR3 protein: CASSLTSSGLAKNIQYF; CDR3 DNA: TGTGCCAGCAGCTTAACCTCCTCGGGACTAGCCAAAAACATTCAGTACTTC
clone size: NA; V gene: TRBV5-1; D gene: NA; CDR3 length: 15; J gene: TRBJ2-5; CDR3 protein: CASSPQGAGQETQYF; CDR3 DNA: TGCGCCAGCAGCCCTCAAGGAGCAGGGCAAGAGACCCAGTACTTC
clone size: NA; V gene: TRBV5-1; D gene: TRBD1; CDR3 length: 13; J gene: TRBJ2-7; CDR3 protein: CASSKGQYYEQYF; CDR3 DNA: TGCGCCAGCAGCAAGGGACAGTACTACGAGCAGTACTTC
clone size: NA; V gene: TRBV29-1; D gene: TRBD2; CDR3 length: 15; J gene: TRBJ2-2; CDR3 protein: CSVNKAGGNTGELFF; CDR3 DNA: TGCAGCGTTAATAAGGCGGGGGGAAACACCGGGGAGCTGTTTTTT
clone size: few; V gene: TRBV4-1; D gene: TRBD2; CDR3 length: 15; J gene: TRBJ2-1; CDR3 protein: CASSRGPAGRGEQFF; CDR3 DNA: TGCGCCAGCAGCCGGGGACCCGCGGGGAGGGGTGAGCAGTTCTTC
clone size: few; V gene: TRBV7-9; D gene: TRBD1; CDR3 length: 15; J gene: TRBJ1-2; CDR3 protein: CASSLTGGVFYGYTF; CDR3 DNA: TGTGCCAGCAGCCTTACAGGGGGGGTATTCTATGGCTACACCTTC